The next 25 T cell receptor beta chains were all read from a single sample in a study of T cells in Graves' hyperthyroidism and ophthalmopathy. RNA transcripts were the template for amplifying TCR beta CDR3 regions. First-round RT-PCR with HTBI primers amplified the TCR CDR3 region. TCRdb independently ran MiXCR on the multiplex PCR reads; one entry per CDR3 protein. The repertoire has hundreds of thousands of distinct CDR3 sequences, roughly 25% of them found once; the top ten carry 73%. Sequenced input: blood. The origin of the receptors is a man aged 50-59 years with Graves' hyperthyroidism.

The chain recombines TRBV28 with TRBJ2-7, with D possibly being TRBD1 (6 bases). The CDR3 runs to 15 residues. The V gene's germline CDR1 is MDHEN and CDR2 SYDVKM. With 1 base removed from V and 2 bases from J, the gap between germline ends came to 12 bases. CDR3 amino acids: CASSLSPSGAYEQYF. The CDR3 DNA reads TGTGCCAGCAGTTTATCGCCGTCAGGGGCCTACGAGCAGTACTTC.

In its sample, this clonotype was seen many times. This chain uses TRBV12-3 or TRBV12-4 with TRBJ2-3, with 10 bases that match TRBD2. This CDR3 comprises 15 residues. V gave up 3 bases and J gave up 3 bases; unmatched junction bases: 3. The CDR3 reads CASSFSGRATDTQYF. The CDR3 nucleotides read TGTGCCAGCAGTTTCAGCGGGAGGGCAACAGATACGCAGTATTTT.

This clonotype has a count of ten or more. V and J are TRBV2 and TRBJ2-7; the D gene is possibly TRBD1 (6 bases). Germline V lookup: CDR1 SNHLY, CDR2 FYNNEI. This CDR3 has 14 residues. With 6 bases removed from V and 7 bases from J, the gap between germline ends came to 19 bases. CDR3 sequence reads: CASRVGGLVEEQYF. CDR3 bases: TGTGCCAGCAGGGTAGGGGGTTTAGTCGAAGAGCAGTACTTC.

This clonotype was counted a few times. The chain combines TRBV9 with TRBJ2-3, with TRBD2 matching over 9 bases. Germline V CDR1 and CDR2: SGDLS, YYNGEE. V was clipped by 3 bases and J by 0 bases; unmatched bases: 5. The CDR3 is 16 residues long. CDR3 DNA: TGTGCCAGCAGCGCGTTAGCGGGAGAGAGCACAGATACGCAGTATTTT. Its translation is CASSALAGESTDTQYF.

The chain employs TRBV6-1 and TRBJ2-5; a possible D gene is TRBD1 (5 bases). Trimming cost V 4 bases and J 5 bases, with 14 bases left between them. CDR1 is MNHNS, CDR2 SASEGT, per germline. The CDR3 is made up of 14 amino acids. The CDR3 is CASSVPGWRETQYF. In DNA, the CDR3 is TGTGCCAGCAGTGTCCCAGGGTGGCGGGAGACCCAGTACTTC.

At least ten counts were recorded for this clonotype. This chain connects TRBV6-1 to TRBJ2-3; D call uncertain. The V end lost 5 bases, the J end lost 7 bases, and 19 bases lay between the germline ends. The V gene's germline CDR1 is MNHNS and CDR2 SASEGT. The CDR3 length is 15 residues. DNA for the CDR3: TGTGCCAGCAGTCCCACCGGGCCCCGCGGTTATACGCAGTATTTT. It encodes CASSPTGPRGYTQYF.

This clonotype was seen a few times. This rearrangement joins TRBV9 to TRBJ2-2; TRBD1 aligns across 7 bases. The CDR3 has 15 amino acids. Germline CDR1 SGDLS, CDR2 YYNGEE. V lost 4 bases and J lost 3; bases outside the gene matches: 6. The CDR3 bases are TGTGCCAGCAGCCCCCGGGACAGCGACACCGGGGAGCTGTTTTTT. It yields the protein CASSPRDSDTGELFF.

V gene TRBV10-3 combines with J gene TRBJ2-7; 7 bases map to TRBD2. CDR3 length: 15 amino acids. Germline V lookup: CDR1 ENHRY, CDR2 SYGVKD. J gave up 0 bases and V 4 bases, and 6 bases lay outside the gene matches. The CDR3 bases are TGTGCCATCAGTGTCCGGCGGGAGAACTCCTACGAGCAGTACTTC. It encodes CAISVRRENSYEQYF.

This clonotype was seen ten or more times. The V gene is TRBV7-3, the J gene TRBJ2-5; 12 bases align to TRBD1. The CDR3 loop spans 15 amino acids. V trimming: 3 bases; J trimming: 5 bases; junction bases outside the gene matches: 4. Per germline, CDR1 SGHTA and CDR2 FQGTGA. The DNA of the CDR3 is TGTGCCAGCAGCTTGGGACAGGGGGCGTATGAGACCCAGTACTTC. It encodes CASSLGQGAYETQYF.

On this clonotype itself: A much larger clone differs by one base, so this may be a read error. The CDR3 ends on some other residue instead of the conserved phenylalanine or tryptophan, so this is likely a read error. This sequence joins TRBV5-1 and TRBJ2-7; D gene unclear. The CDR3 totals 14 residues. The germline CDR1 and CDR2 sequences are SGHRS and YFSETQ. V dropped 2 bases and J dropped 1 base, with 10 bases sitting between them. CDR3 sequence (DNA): TGCGCCAGCAGCTTAGCTGGGCCATCCTACGAGCAGTACCTC. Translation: CASSLAGPSYEQYL.

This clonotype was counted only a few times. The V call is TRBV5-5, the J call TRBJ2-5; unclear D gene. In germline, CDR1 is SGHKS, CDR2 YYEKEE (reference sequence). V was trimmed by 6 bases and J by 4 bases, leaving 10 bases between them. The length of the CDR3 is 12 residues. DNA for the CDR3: TGTGCCAGCACTCTACTGGGAGAGACCCAGTACTTC. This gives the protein CASTLLGETQYF.

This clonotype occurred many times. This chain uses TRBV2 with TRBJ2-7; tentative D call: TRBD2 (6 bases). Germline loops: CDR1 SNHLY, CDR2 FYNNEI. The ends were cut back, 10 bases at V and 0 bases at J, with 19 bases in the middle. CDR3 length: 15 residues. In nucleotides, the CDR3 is TGTGCCATCTCCAGCCAAGGCGGGATCTCCTACGAGCAGTACTTC. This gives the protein CAISSQGGISYEQYF. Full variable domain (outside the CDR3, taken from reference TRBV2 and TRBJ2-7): EPEVTQTPSHQVTQMGQEVILRCVPISNHLYFYWYRQILGQKVEFLVSFYNNEISEKSEIFDDQFSVERPDGSNFTLKIRSTKLEDSAMYFCAISSQGGISYEQYFGPGTRLTVT.

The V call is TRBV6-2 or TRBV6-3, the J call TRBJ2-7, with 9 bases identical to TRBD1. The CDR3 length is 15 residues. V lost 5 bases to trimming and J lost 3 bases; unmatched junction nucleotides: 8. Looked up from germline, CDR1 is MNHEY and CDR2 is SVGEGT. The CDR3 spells CASSDGTGWLYEQYF. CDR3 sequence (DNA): TGTGCCAGCAGTGACGGGACAGGGTGGCTCTACGAGCAGTACTTC.

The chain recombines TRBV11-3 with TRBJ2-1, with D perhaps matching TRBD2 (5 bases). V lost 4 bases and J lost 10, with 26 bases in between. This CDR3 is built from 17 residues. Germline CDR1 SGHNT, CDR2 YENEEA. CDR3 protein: CASSSTPLGRVGKEQFF. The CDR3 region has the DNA TGTGCCAGCAGCTCCACCCCACTAGGGCGCGTCGGAAAGGAGCAGTTCTTC.

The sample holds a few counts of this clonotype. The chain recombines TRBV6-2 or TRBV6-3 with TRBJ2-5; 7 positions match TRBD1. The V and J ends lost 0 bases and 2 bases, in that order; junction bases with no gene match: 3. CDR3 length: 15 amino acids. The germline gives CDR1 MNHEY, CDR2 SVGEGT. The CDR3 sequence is CASSYSDREQETQYF. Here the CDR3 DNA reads TGTGCCAGCAGTTACTCCGACAGGGAACAAGAGACCCAGTACTTC.

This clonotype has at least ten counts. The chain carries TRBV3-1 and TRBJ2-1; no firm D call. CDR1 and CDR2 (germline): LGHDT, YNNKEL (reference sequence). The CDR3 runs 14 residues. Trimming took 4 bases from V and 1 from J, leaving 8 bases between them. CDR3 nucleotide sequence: TGTGCCAGCAGCCCAGCAGGATCCTACAATGAGCAGTTCTTC. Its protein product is CASSPAGSYNEQFF.

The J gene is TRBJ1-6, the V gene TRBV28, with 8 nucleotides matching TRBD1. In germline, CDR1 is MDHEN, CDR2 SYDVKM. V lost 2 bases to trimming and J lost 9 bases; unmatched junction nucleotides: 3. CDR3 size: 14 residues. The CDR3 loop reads CASSLQGAGSPLHF. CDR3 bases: TGTGCCAGCAGTTTACAGGGGGCAGGTTCACCCCTCCACTTT.

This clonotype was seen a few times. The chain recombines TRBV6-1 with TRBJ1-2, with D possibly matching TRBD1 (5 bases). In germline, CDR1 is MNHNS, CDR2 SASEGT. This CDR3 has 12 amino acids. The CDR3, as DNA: TGTGCAGGGGAGCAAAGCGACTATGGCTACACCTTC. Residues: CAGEQSDYGYTF.

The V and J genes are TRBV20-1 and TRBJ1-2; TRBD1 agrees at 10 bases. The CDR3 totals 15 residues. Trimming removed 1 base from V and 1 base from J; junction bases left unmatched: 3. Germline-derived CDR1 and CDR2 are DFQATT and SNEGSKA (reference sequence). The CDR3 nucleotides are TGCAGTGCTAGAGGACGGGACAGGGGTAACTATGGCTACACCTTC. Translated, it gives CSARGRDRGNYGYTF.

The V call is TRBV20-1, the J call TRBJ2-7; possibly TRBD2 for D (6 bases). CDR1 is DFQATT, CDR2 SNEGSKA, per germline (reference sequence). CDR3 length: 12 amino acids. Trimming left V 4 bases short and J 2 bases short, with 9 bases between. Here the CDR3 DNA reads TGCAGTGCTAAGGGACTGACCTACGAGCAGTACTTC. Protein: CSAKGLTYEQYF.

The CDR3 bases are TGCGCCAGCAGCTTGGCCGTGGCTACGCGGGAAGAGACCCAGTACTTC. Encoded protein: CASSLAVATREETQYF. This chain joins TRBV5-1 and TRBJ2-5; D may be TRBD2 (5 bases). Deletions cut 0 bases from V and 3 bases from J, with 15 bases between. Germline CDR1 is SGHRS and CDR2 is YFSETQ. The CDR3 has 16 amino acids. Supplemented by reference TRBV5-1 and TRBJ2-5, the full variable domain reads KAGVTQTPRYLIKTRGQQVTLSCSPISGHRSVSWYQQTPGQGLQFLFEYFSETQRNKGNFPGRFSGRQFSNSRSEMNVSTLELGDSALYLCASSLAVATREETQYFGPGTRLLVL.

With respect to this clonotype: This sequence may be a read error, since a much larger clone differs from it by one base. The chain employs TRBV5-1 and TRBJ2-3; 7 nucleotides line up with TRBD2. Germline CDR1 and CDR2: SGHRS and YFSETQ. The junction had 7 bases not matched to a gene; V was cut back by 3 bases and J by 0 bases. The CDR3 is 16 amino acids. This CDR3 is CASSWIVGGSTDTQYF. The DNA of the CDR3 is TGCGCCAGCAGCTGGATAGTGGGAGGGAGCACAGATACGCAGTATTTT.

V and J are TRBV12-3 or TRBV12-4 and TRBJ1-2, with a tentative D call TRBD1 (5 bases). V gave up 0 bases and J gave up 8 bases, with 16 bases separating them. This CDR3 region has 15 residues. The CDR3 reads CASSLAQDTRGGYTF. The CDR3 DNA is TGTGCCAGCAGTTTAGCGCAAGACACCCGGGGGGGCTACACCTTC.

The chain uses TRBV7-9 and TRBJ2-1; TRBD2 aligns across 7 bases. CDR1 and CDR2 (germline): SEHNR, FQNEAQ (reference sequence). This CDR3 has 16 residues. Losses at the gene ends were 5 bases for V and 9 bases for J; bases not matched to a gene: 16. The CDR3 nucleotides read TGTGCCAGCAGCCACCCATTGGGGGAGGGCTCTGGTGAGCAGTTCTTC. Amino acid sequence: CASSHPLGEGSGEQFF.

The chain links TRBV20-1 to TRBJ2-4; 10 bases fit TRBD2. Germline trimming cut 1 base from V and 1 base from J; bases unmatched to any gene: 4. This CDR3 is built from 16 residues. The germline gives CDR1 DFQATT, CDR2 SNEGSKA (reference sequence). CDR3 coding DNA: TGCAGTGCTAGAGGAGCGGGAGGGACGGCCAAAAACATTCAGTACTTC. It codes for CSARGAGGTAKNIQYF.